This TCR beta chain comes out of a study of beta chain features in type 1 diabetes. About the research overall: All of the samples together had roughly 110 million sorted cells examined. Whole-study findings and limits: Among type 1 diabetes patients, VDJ junctions had fewer insertions and more deletions.

Investigators reverse transcribed all isolated RNA, so they sequenced expressed TCRB transcripts. Mean read depth for naive, central memory and regulatory T cell samples was about 3.4 million reads. Profiled with immunoSEQ multiplex PCR; TCRdb holds only in-frame clones, not every one. Of about 450,000 clones listed, around 10% are singletons. From germline, CDR1 is SGHTA and CDR2 FQGNSA. V dropped 4 bases and J dropped 4; count of bases not matched to a gene: 4. The CDR3 runs to 15 residues. The sample holds a few counts of this clone. Antigen: not known. The receptor was derived from a woman younger than 35 in good health. The chain recombines TRBV7-2 with TRBJ2-3; 11 nucleotides match TRBD2. Source material: naive CD4+ T cells from blood. CDR3 amino acids: CASSSTSGRADTQYF. In nucleotides, the CDR3 is TGTGCCAGCAGCTCTACTAGCGGGAGAGCAGATACGCAGTATTTT. Variable domain in full (rest from reference TRBV7-2 and TRBJ2-3): GAGVSQSPSNKVTEKGKDVELRCDPISGHTALYWYRQSLGQGLEFLIYFQGNSAPDKSGLPSDRFSAERTGGSVSTLTIQRTQQEDSAVYLCASSSTSGRADTQYFGPGTRLTVL.